This T cell receptor (beta chain) is from a study of cytomegalovirus exposure and HLA in healthy donors. This PCR relied on a set of 60 Vbeta primers and 13 Jbeta primers. Clones were sequenced by immunoSEQ multiplex PCR, and TCRdb holds only the in-frame ones, with some missing. Of 100,000 to 150,000 clones listed, 60% to 80% are singletons. The CDR3 spans 14 residues. The germline gives CDR1 GTSNPN, CDR2 SVGIG (reference sequence). The J segment lost 6 bases and the V segment lost 5 bases, leaving 6 bases of the junction unmatched. The specimen was PBMCs. The chain combines TRBV30 with TRBJ1-5; 11 positions agree with TRBD1. The TCR sequence derives from a male donor in good health and CMV-seronegative. In nucleotides, the CDR3 is TGTGCCTGGGCCGGGACAGGGGGAGGTCAGCCCCAGCATTTT. This codes for CAWAGTGGGQPQHF.